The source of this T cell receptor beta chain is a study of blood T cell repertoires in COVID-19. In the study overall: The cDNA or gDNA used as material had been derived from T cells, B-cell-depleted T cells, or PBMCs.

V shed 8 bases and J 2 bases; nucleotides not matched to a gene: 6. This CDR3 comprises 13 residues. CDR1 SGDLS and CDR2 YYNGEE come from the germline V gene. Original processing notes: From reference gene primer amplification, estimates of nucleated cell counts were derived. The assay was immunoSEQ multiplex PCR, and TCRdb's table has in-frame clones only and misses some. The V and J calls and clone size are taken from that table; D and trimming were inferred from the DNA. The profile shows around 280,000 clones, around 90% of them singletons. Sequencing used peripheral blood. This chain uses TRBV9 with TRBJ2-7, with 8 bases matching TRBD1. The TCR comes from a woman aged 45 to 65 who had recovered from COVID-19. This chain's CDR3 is CASSGTGAYEQYF. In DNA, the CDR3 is TGTGCCAGTTCCGGGACAGGCGCCTACGAGCAGTACTTC. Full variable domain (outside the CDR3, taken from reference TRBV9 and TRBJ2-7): DSGVTQTPKHLITATGQRVTLRCSPRSGDLSVYWYQQSLDQGLQFLIQYYNGEERAKGNILERFSAQQFPDLHSELNLSSLELGDSALYFCASSGTGAYEQYFGPGTRLTVT.